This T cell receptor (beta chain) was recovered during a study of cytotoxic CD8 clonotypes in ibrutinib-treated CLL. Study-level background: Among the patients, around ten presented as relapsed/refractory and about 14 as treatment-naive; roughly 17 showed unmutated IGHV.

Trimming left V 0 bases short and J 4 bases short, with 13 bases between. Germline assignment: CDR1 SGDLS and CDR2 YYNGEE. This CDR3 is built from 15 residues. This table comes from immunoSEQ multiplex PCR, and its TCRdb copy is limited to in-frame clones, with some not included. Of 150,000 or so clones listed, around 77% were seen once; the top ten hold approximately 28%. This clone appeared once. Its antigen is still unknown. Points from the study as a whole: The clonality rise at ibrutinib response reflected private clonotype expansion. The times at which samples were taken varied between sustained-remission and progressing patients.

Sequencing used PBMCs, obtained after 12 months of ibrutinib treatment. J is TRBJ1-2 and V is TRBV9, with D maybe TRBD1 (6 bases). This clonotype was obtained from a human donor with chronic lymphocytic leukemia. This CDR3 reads CASSVDWTAIYGYTF. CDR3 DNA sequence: TGTGCCAGCAGCGTAGACTGGACAGCCATCTATGGCTACACCTTC.